This TCR beta chain was captured by sequencing in a study of OX40 agonist ivuxolimab in advanced cancers. Study-level information: Subjects had a mean age of roughly 60 years, with a range of roughly 23 to 80; around 80% were male.

Germline values: CDR1 SGHVS, CDR2 FNYEAQ. The V end lost 2 bases, the J end lost 1 base, and 8 bases lay between the germline ends. The CDR3 has 15 residues. TCRdb's copy holds only in-frame clones and misses some; the assay was immunoSEQ multiplex PCR. The data hold about 60,000 clones, with roughly 80% observed a single time. The sequence came from an adult with an advanced solid tumor such as melanoma, head and neck, liver or kidney cancer. The chain has TRBV7-6 and TRBJ2-2; D possibly corresponds to TRBD1 (6 bases). The sequencing here drew on CD4+ or CD8+ T cells sorted from blood, taken in a trial of the OX40 agonist ivuxolimab. DNA of the CDR3: TGTGCCAGCAGCTTAAGGACAGTGAACACCGGGGAGCTGTTTTTT. Translation: CASSLRTVNTGELFF.